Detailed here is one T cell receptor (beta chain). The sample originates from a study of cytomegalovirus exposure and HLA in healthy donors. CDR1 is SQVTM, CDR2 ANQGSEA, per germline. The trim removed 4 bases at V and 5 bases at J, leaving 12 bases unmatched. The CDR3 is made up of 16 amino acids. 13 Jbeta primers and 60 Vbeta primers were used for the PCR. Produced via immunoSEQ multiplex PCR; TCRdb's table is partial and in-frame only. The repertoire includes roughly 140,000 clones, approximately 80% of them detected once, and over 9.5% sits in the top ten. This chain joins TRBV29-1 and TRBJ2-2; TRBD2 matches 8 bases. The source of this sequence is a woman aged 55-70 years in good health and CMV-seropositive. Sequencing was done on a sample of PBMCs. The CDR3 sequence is CSVVSGSGLRTGELFF. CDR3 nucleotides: TGCAGCGTTGTCAGCGGGAGCGGACTGAGGACCGGGGAGCTGTTTTTT.